This TCR beta chain stems from a study of control samples from healthy donors and cancer patients. This CDR3 spans 14 amino acids. From germline, CDR1 is SNHLY and CDR2 FYNNEI. V lost 10 bases and J 2 bases, leaving 18 bases between the germline ends. Assay used: immunoSEQ multiplex PCR; TCRdb lists only in-frame clones, some missing. The sample records some 170,000 clones, roughly 94% being singletons. This sequence was found in a man aged 55 to 70 with colorectal cancer. Sequencing used PBMCs. V gene TRBV2 combines with J gene TRBJ2-7, with a weak D call TRBD1 (7 bases). The CDR3 nucleotides are TGTGCCACCCCTCGGAGGGACAGCCCCTACGAGCAGTACTTC. Residues: CATPRRDSPYEQYF.